One sample yielded the 26 T cell receptor beta chains listed below, sequenced in a study of blood T cell repertoires in COVID-19. Libraries were prepared by immunoSEQ multiplex PCR; TCRdb keeps only in-frame clonotypes and omits some of them. The sample records 300,000 to 350,000 clones, 87% being singletons. Sequencing used PBMCs or T cells enriched from blood (not recorded which). Receptors were obtained from a woman between 25 and 40 years old who had recovered from COVID-19.

This clone was seen once. The chain links TRBV19 to TRBJ1-5; D perhaps matches TRBD1 (6 bases). The CDR3 runs to 15 residues. Looked up from germline, CDR1 is LNHDA and CDR2 is SQIVND (reference sequence). V shed 5 bases and J shed 7 bases, with 18 bases lying between them. This CDR3 reads CASSPRGGPLQPQHF. CDR3 DNA: TGTGCCAGTAGTCCCCGGGGGGGCCCACTCCAGCCCCAGCATTTT.

The chain uses TRBV4-1 and TRBJ2-7; maybe TRBD1 (5 bases). Trimming took 4 bases from V and 2 from J, leaving 15 bases between them. CDR1 and CDR2 (germline): MGHRA, YSYEKL. CDR3 length: 15 amino acids. CDR3 bases: TGCGCCAGCAGCCCGTTCACAGGCGACCCCTACGAGCAGTACTTC. This translates into CASSPFTGDPYEQYF.

This chain uses TRBV5-4 with TRBJ2-7; 11 bases agree with TRBD2. Per the germline V gene, CDR1 is SGHNT and CDR2 is YYREEE (reference sequence). CDR3 length: 15 amino acids. Unmatched junction bases numbered 5, after V lost 0 bases and J lost 6 bases. This CDR3 is CASSLDLAGGSEQYF. The DNA of the CDR3 is TGTGCCAGCAGCTTGGACCTAGCGGGGGGATCCGAGCAGTACTTC.

J is TRBJ1-2 and V is TRBV9, with D possibly being TRBD1 (5 bases). Between the trimmed V and J ends, which lost 3 bases and 8 bases, there was a span of 11 bases. Germline V gene data show CDR1 as SGDLS and CDR2 as YYNGEE. The CDR3 is made up of 12 amino acids. The CDR3 is CASSDPGYGYTF. As DNA, the CDR3 is TGTGCCAGCAGCGATCCAGGGTACGGCTACACCTTC.

On this clone itself: The same CDR3 also results from other DNA sequences found in this sample. The gene calls are TRBV18 and TRBJ1-2, with a tentative D call TRBD1 (6 bases). There are 13 residues in the CDR3. Germline V CDR1 and CDR2: KGHSH, LQKENI. Trimming left V 3 bases short and J 6 bases short, with 11 bases between. DNA for the CDR3: TGTGCCAGCTCACCGCAGGGGAAGGATGGCTACACCTTC. It yields the protein CASSPQGKDGYTF.

The chain links TRBV9 to TRBJ2-7; D may be TRBD1 (5 bases). Per the germline V gene, CDR1 is SGDLS and CDR2 is YYNGEE. V lost 3 bases to trimming and J lost 3 bases, with 10 bases between them. This CDR3 is built from 13 residues. The CDR3 coding sequence is TGTGCCAGCAGCGCCAGGGTTGACTACGAGCAGTACTTC. Translated, it gives CASSARVDYEQYF.

This clone is a singleton in its sample. The chain is built from TRBV19 and TRBJ2-7; 7 bases are shared with TRBD2. Germline loops: CDR1 LNHDA, CDR2 SQIVND (reference sequence). This CDR3 spans 14 amino acids. J was trimmed by 3 bases and V by 6 bases; bases with no gene match: 8. The CDR3 bases are TGTGCCAGTAGCCAAAGCGGGGCGAACTACGAGCAGTACTTC. Amino acids: CASSQSGANYEQYF. Combining the CDR3 with reference TRBV19 and TRBJ2-7 gives the whole variable domain DGGITQSPKYLFRKEGQNVTLSCEQNLNHDAMYWYRQDPGQGLRLIYYSQIVNDFQKGDIAEGYSVSREKKESFPLTVTSAQKNPTAFYLCASSQSGANYEQYFGPGTRLTVT.

J is TRBJ1-3 and V is TRBV28, with 8 bases matching TRBD1. CDR3 length: 14 residues. V lost 6 bases and J lost 5; bases outside the gene matches: 6. Per germline, CDR1 MDHEN and CDR2 SYDVKM. The CDR3: CASRTTGGRNTIYF. CDR3 sequence (DNA): TGTGCCAGCAGAACCACAGGGGGTAGAAACACCATATATTTT. The full variable domain, its missing parts supplied by reference TRBV28 and TRBJ1-3, is DVKVTQSSRYLVKRTGEKVFLECVQDMDHENMFWYRQDPGLGLRLIYFSYDVKMKEKGDIPEGYSVSREKKERFSLILESASTNQTSMYLCASRTTGGRNTIYFGEGSWLTVV.

This chain links TRBV2 with TRBJ1-1; 7 bases are a match to TRBD1. The V segment lost 6 bases and the J segment 2 bases; nucleotides outside the gene matches: 6. This CDR3 region has 14 residues. CDR1 is SNHLY and CDR2 is FYNNEI in the germline V gene. CDR3 residues: CASRPGTANTEAFF. CDR3 sequence (DNA): TGTGCCAGCAGGCCCGGGACAGCTAACACTGAAGCTTTCTTT.

This clone has only one observation. CDR3 DNA sequence: TGTGCCACCAGCGGGGGACAGAGAATCTATGGCTACACCTTC. Its protein product is CATSGGQRIYGYTF. The rearrangement joins TRBV15 to TRBJ1-2, with 7 bases fitting TRBD1. The germline V gene encodes CDR1 LNHNV and CDR2 YYDKDF (reference sequence). The CDR3 consists of 14 residues. The J segment lost 4 bases and the V segment lost 5 bases, leaving 7 bases of the junction unmatched.

The chain couples TRBV3-1 (or the pseudogene TRBV3-2) to TRBJ1-1; D perhaps matches TRBD1 (5 bases). The germline V gene encodes CDR1 LGHDT and CDR2 YNNKEL (reference sequence). V was shortened by 4 bases and J by 8 bases, with 17 bases between the two germline ends. This CDR3 spans 14 amino acids. The CDR3 DNA is TGTGCCAGCAGCCGAACCCAATTCAGGGCCGAAGCTTTCTTT. It specifies CASSRTQFRAEAFF.

The rearrangement uses TRBV11-2 and TRBJ1-1; no reliable D call. The CDR3 contains 12 residues. V lost 1 base, J lost 11 bases, and 11 bases lay in between. CDR1 SGHAT and CDR2 FQNNGV come from the germline V gene. CDR3 protein: CASSLVSHRAFF. Here the CDR3 DNA reads TGTGCCAGCAGCTTAGTCTCCCACCGGGCTTTCTTT.

The chain links TRBV27 to TRBJ1-6; 12 bases are a match to TRBD1. With V trimmed by 4 bases and J by 12 bases, 4 bases remained unmatched. CDR1 MNHEY and CDR2 SMNVEV come from the germline V gene (reference sequence). The CDR3 length is 14 residues. CDR3 sequence reads: CASSSWDRGRPLHF. DNA of the CDR3: TGTGCCAGCAGTTCCTGGGACAGGGGGCGACCCCTCCACTTT.

The genes are TRBV5-1 and TRBJ2-4, with D perhaps TRBD2 (6 bases). V shed 4 bases and J shed 3 bases, with 17 bases lying between them. There are 16 residues in the CDR3. The germline V gene has CDR1 SGHRS and CDR2 YFSETQ. The CDR3 bases are TGCGCCAGCAGCACCTGGTCCCCCGGGGGCAAAAACATTCAGTACTTC. Translation: CASSTWSPGGKNIQYF.

The chain carries TRBV29-1 and TRBJ2-3; 8 bases fit TRBD1. J lost 4 bases, V lost 5 bases, and 8 bases had no gene match. The CDR3 spans 14 residues. Germline V gives CDR1 SQVTM, CDR2 ANQGSEA. CDR3 nucleotide sequence: TGCAGCGTTCGAAGGCAGGGGGCTGCAGATACGCAGTATTTT. Translating gives CSVRRQGAADTQYF.

The chain combines TRBV7-2 with TRBJ1-2; D gene uncertain. The CDR3 length is 17 residues. Germline CDR1 reads SGHTA; CDR2 reads FQGNSA. V was shortened by 5 bases and J by 6 bases, with 25 bases between the two germline ends. In DNA form, the CDR3 reads TGTGCCAGCAGCCCCCGCCCGAACCGGGAAATGACGGATGGCTACACCTTC. This codes for CASSPRPNREMTDGYTF.

The rearrangement uses TRBV29-1 and TRBJ2-3; tentative D call: TRBD2 (6 bases). CDR3 length: 13 amino acids. Germline CDR1 is SQVTM and CDR2 is ANQGSEA. V lost 7 bases, J lost 6 bases, and 17 bases lay in between. Here the CDR3 reads CSARRGRADTQYF. CDR3 sequence (DNA): TGCAGCGCCCGGAGGGGCAGGGCCGATACGCAGTATTTT.

The chain is built from TRBV27 and TRBJ2-5; 12 bases map to TRBD2. The CDR3 covers 17 residues. Germline V gene data show CDR1 as MNHEY and CDR2 as SMNVEV (reference sequence). V dropped 1 base and J dropped 5; count of bases not matched to a gene: 8. The chain's CDR3 is CASSLYASGGARETQYF. The DNA for the CDR3 is TGTGCCAGCAGTTTATACGCTAGCGGGGGGGCCCGGGAGACCCAGTACTTC.

The V call is TRBV9, the J call TRBJ2-2, with a tentative D call TRBD2 (6 bases). Trimming took off 5 bases at V and 2 bases at J, with 16 bases between the two ends. This CDR3 is 16 amino acids long. Germline loops: CDR1 SGDLS, CDR2 YYNGEE. CDR3 sequence (DNA): TGTGCCAGCAGTCGGGAGTTGGGAGTTAACACCGGGGAGCTGTTTTTT. Its translation: CASSRELGVNTGELFF.

In DNA form, the CDR3 reads TGCGCCAGCAGCTTGGCCCCAGGGGCCGCCACTGAAGCTTTCTTT. It is translated as CASSLAPGAATEAFF. The rearrangement uses TRBV5-1 and TRBJ1-1; D is perhaps TRBD1 (6 bases). Germline V gene data show CDR1 as SGHRS and CDR2 as YFSETQ. V was pared by 0 bases and J by 4 bases, with 13 bases between. The CDR3 runs to 15 residues.

The chain recombines TRBV28 with TRBJ1-2, with 7 positions matching TRBD1. The CDR3 spans 14 residues. The V segment lost 7 bases and the J segment 4 bases; nucleotides outside the gene matches: 9. From germline, CDR1 is MDHEN and CDR2 SYDVKM. CDR3: CASTSPGTVYGYTF. For the CDR3, the DNA is TGTGCCAGCACCTCTCCGGGGACAGTCTATGGCTACACCTTC.

Comments on this clone: At one end the junction does not follow the germline gene, possibly because of a read error. This sequence joins TRBV18 and TRBJ2-1; 10 bases match TRBD1. CDR1 is KGHSH, CDR2 LQKENI, per germline. There are 17 residues in the CDR3. CDR3 in DNA: TGTGCCAGCTCACCAGGACTAGGGACAGGGGTCTACTATGAGCAGTTCTTC. Protein sequence: CASSPGLGTGVYYEQFF.

The rearrangement links TRBV28 to TRBJ1-2; D uncertain. Trimming cost V 7 bases and J 6 bases, with 21 bases left between them. The CDR3 has 15 residues. Germline CDR1 MDHEN, CDR2 SYDVKM. The CDR3 spells CASTISHLREHGYTF. CDR3 DNA sequence: TGTGCCAGCACCATATCCCACCTTAGGGAGCATGGCTACACCTTC.

V usage is TRBV9 and J usage is TRBJ1-1; D unresolved. The CDR3 is 14 amino acids. Deletions cut 0 bases from V and 1 base from J, with 7 bases between. The germline V gene has CDR1 SGDLS and CDR2 YYNGEE. This CDR3 is CASSVAGSNTEAFF. CDR3 coding DNA: TGTGCCAGCAGCGTAGCAGGCTCGAACACTGAAGCTTTCTTT.

The chain couples TRBV11-2 to TRBJ2-7; 9 bases match TRBD2. CDR1 SGHAT and CDR2 FQNNGV come from the germline V gene. After removal of 0 bases from V and 2 bases from J, the junction contained 8 bases not matched to a gene. CDR3 size: 17 residues. CDR3 region: CASSLDLGRGGAYEQYF. The CDR3 DNA reads as TGTGCCAGCAGCTTAGATCTTGGTCGCGGGGGGGCCTACGAGCAGTACTTC.

V gene TRBV21-1 combines with J gene TRBJ1-2; TRBD1 was called by the table and not checked on the DNA. TRBV21-1 is listed as a pseudogene. The CDR3 is 14 amino acids. The CDR3 protein is CASSRGQGAGGYTF. As DNA, the CDR3 is TGTGCCAGCAGCAGAGGACAGGGGGCCGGAGGCTACACCTTC.